What follows are 15 T cell receptor beta chains derived from one specimen sequenced in a study of shared clonotypes between healthy human individuals. Sequenced by immunoSEQ multiplex PCR; TCRdb stores in-frame clones only, minus some. The sample carries around 1.1 million clones, around 78% recorded once. Specimen: memory CD4+ T cells from PBMCs. Specified subset: CD45RA-negative fraction. The receptors were sampled from a man aged 18 to 30 in good health. Some clones in this sample may be carry-over from other donors' samples.

The V gene is TRBV9, the J gene TRBJ2-5; TRBD1 might be the D (6 bases). V lost 4 bases and J 5 bases, leaving 18 bases between the germline ends. This CDR3 spans 15 amino acids. Per germline, CDR1 SGDLS and CDR2 YYNGEE. The CDR3 protein is CASSPMGAQGETQYF. The CDR3 DNA reads TGTGCCAGCAGCCCCATGGGGGCCCAGGGGGAGACCCAGTACTTC.

The chain carries TRBV4-1 and TRBJ1-1; D is unclear. The germline gives CDR1 MGHRA, CDR2 YSYEKL. This CDR3 is built from 15 residues. Trimming took off 3 bases at V and 1 base at J, with 12 bases between the two ends. CDR3 DNA: TGCGCCAGCAGCCAGGCGGCGTGGGAGAACACTGAAGCTTTCTTT. Residues: CASSQAAWENTEAFF.

The genes are TRBV29-1 and TRBJ2-3; tentatively, D is TRBD1 (6 bases). Germline CDR1 and CDR2: SQVTM and ANQGSEA. CDR3 size: 15 residues. V lost 6 bases to trimming and J lost 4 bases, with 20 bases between them. This CDR3 is CSVGDRRGLADTQYF. CDR3 nucleotides: TGCAGCGTGGGTGACAGGAGAGGATTGGCAGATACGCAGTATTTT.

The rearrangement links TRBV30 to TRBJ2-7; 9 bases are shared with TRBD1. The length of the CDR3 is 14 residues. The trim removed 4 bases at V and 7 bases at J, leaving 11 bases unmatched. The germline gives CDR1 GTSNPN, CDR2 SVGIG (reference sequence). CDR3 DNA sequence: TGTGCCTGGATTCCCGGGACAGGGTTGGGGGAGCAGTACTTC. It translates to CAWIPGTGLGEQYF.

The V and J genes are TRBV6-1 and TRBJ1-2; D gene uncertain. This CDR3 has 13 residues. V lost 6 bases to trimming and J lost 0 bases, with 8 bases between them. Germline CDR1 is MNHNS and CDR2 is SASEGT. CDR3 amino acids: CASRKESNYGYTF. CDR3 nucleotides: TGTGCCAGCAGGAAAGAGTCTAACTATGGCTACACCTTC.

This clone was picked up one time. The V and J genes are TRBV5-1 and TRBJ1-1, with 7 bases aligning to TRBD1. This CDR3 spans 14 amino acids. V dropped 8 bases and J dropped 0; count of bases not matched to a gene: 7. Germline lookup yields CDR1 SGHRS and CDR2 YFSETQ. CDR3 coding DNA: TGCGCCAGTGGGATGGACAGGATGAACACTGAAGCTTTCTTT. Amino acid sequence: CASGMDRMNTEAFF.

The V gene is TRBV6-1, the J gene TRBJ2-5, with TRBD2 matching over 9 bases. CDR3 length: 14 amino acids. V trimming: 7 bases; J trimming: 4 bases; junction bases outside the gene matches: 7. Looked up from germline, CDR1 is MNHNS and CDR2 is SASEGT. The CDR3 region is CASMAGGLGETQYF. The CDR3 nucleotides are TGTGCCAGCATGGCGGGAGGGCTCGGAGAGACCCAGTACTTC.

V and J are TRBV2 and TRBJ1-5; 8 nucleotides line up with TRBD1. V was pared by 8 bases and J by 7 bases, with 10 bases of the junction left unmatched. The length of the CDR3 is 14 residues. Germline values: CDR1 SNHLY, CDR2 FYNNEI. The CDR3 here is CASGRTGGRQPQHF. CDR3 DNA: TGTGCCAGCGGTAGAACAGGGGGTAGGCAGCCCCAGCATTTT. Variable domain in full (rest from reference TRBV2 and TRBJ1-5): EPEVTQTPSHQVTQMGQEVILRCVPISNHLYFYWYRQILGQKVEFLVSFYNNEISEKSEIFDDQFSVERPDGSNFTLKIRSTKLEDSAMYFCASGRTGGRQPQHFGDGTRLSIL.

The genes are TRBV11-2 and TRBJ2-1, with D maybe TRBD1 (6 bases). The CDR3 loop spans 14 amino acids. Germline-derived CDR1 and CDR2 are SGHAT and FQNNGV. Trimming removed 3 bases from V and 2 bases from J, with 8 bases in between. The CDR3 is CASSFGTPYNEQFF. CDR3 sequence (DNA): TGTGCCAGCAGCTTCGGGACACCCTACAATGAGCAGTTCTTC.

This chain connects TRBV28 to TRBJ2-5; no definite D call. The CDR3 sequence is 16 residues long. Germline assignment: CDR1 MDHEN and CDR2 SYDVKM. The V end lost 5 bases, the J end lost 4 bases, and 20 bases lay between the germline ends. The CDR3 loop reads CASSGLVANGRETQYF. The DNA for the CDR3 is TGTGCCAGCAGTGGCTTAGTGGCCAACGGTCGAGAGACCCAGTACTTC. The full variable domain, completed using reference TRBV28 and TRBJ2-5, is DVKVTQSSRYLVKRTGEKVFLECVQDMDHENMFWYRQDPGLGLRLIYFSYDVKMKEKGDIPEGYSVSREKKERFSLILESASTNQTSMYLCASSGLVANGRETQYFGPGTRLLVL.

The chain uses TRBV25-1 and TRBJ1-1; D gene ambiguous. Trimming pared 4 bases from V and 1 base from J, leaving 10 bases between. This CDR3 is 14 amino acids long. Germline lookup yields CDR1 MGHDK and CDR2 SYGVNS. Written as DNA, the CDR3 is TGTGCCAGCAGTGTTCCGGGCGCGAACACTGAAGCTTTCTTT. Translation: CASSVPGANTEAFF.

This clone was seen at least ten times. The J gene is TRBJ2-3, the V gene TRBV7-2; D gene unclear. V dropped 4 bases and J dropped 0 bases, with 11 bases sitting between them. Germline CDR1 is SGHTA and CDR2 is FQGNSA. This CDR3 has 15 residues. This chain's CDR3 is CASSSWATSTDTQYF. CDR3 nucleotides: TGTGCCAGCAGCTCCTGGGCTACGAGCACAGATACGCAGTATTTT.

Details on this clone: Distinct nucleotide sequences in the sample also encode this CDR3. This chain connects TRBV9 to TRBJ2-5, with 8 positions matching TRBD2. This CDR3 is built from 15 residues. Germline V gene lookup returns CDR1 SGDLS and CDR2 YYNGEE. With V trimmed by 0 bases and J by 5 bases, 6 bases remained unmatched. CDR3 region: CASSVAGGPWETQYF. CDR3 DNA: TGTGCCAGCAGCGTAGCGGGAGGGCCTTGGGAGACCCAGTACTTC.

The rearrangement uses TRBV2 and TRBJ2-7; D gene ambiguous. Germline lookup yields CDR1 SNHLY and CDR2 FYNNEI. This CDR3 has 12 residues. Between the trimmed V and J ends, which lost 7 bases and 0 bases, there was a span of 7 bases. The CDR3 spells CASTYHSYEQYF. As DNA, the CDR3 is TGTGCCAGCACGTACCACTCCTACGAGCAGTACTTC.

Of note for this clone: Other DNA variants within this sample encode the same CDR3. The V call is TRBV18, the J call TRBJ2-7; a possible D gene is TRBD1 (6 bases). This CDR3 has 13 amino acids. The germline CDR1 and CDR2 sequences are KGHSH and LQKENI. With 3 bases removed from V and 3 bases from J, the gap between germline ends came to 9 bases. CDR3 coding DNA: TGTGCCAGCTCACCGGCACAGGGCTACGAGCAGTACTTC. It is translated as CASSPAQGYEQYF.